Presented here are 14 T cell receptor beta chains from one specimen sequenced in a study of T cells after yellow fever vaccination. Using its own MiXCR run on the 5' RACE reads, TCRdb lists one record per CDR3 protein. The sample shows approximately 550,000 distinct CDR3 sequences, roughly 21% of them seen only once. The sample here was PBMCs, taken 15 days after the yellow fever booster vaccination. The source of these receptors is a man aged 25 to 40 who received the YFV17D yellow fever vaccine.

This clonotype was counted between two and nine times. V gene TRBV7-3 combines with J gene TRBJ2-5; 13 bases match TRBD2. Trimming cost V 5 bases and J 5 bases; bases outside gene matches: 5. The CDR3 contains 15 residues. CDR1 is SGHTA and CDR2 is FQGTGA in the germline V gene. Written as DNA, the CDR3 is TGTGCCAGCAGCAGGACTAGCGGGAGTGGGGAGACCCAGTACTTC. Residues: CASSRTSGSGETQYF.

This clonotype turned up a few times. The V gene is TRBV7-6, the J gene TRBJ2-2, with D possibly matching TRBD2 (6 bases). The CDR3 is made up of 16 amino acids. Germline assignment: CDR1 SGHVS and CDR2 FNYEAQ. The V and J ends lost 3 bases and 5 bases respectively, with 16 bases between them. CDR3 nucleotide sequence: TGTGCCAGCAGCTTCCCCGGGAGTATTAAGACCGGGGAGCTGTTTTTT. Translating gives CASSFPGSIKTGELFF.

The J gene is TRBJ2-1, the V gene TRBV25-1; the match to TRBD2 covers 8 bases. Germline CDR1 reads MGHDK; CDR2 reads SYGVNS. The CDR3 totals 16 residues. Trimming cost V 0 bases and J 5 bases; bases outside gene matches: 6. The CDR3 DNA is TGTGCCAGCAGTGAATATGAGTCTAGCGGGCACAATGAGCAGTTCTTC. Translation: CASSEYESSGHNEQFF.

For the CDR3, the DNA is TGCGCCAGCAGCGACGCTTATAACTATGGCTACACCTTC. Residues: CASSDAYNYGYTF. The chain has TRBV5-1 and TRBJ1-2; no firm D call. This CDR3 comprises 13 residues. The germline V and J ends were trimmed by 4 bases and 1 base, with 8 bases remaining between them. CDR1 is SGHRS, CDR2 YFSETQ, per germline.

This clonotype has more than one count but fewer than ten. This chain connects TRBV29-1 to TRBJ2-3; 7 nucleotides line up with TRBD2. The length of the CDR3 is 13 residues. V shed 4 bases and J 6 bases; nucleotides not matched to a gene: 7. CDR1 is SQVTM, CDR2 ANQGSEA, per germline. CDR3 coding DNA: TGCAGCGTTGGCCCTGGGGGGGGGGATACGCAGTATTTT. Encoded protein: CSVGPGGGDTQYF.

The chain couples TRBV12-3 or TRBV12-4 to TRBJ1-5; D gene uncertain. The ends were cut back, 9 bases at V and 0 bases at J, with 15 bases in the middle. The CDR3 is made up of 15 amino acids. The CDR3 region is CASQWAGDSNQPQHF. The CDR3 DNA reads TGTGCCAGTCAATGGGCGGGAGATAGCAATCAGCCCCAGCATTTT.

The genes are TRBV5-1 and TRBJ1-5, with D perhaps matching TRBD1 (6 bases). Per germline, CDR1 SGHRS and CDR2 YFSETQ. V dropped 7 bases and J dropped 4 bases, with 12 bases sitting between them. The CDR3 contains 13 residues. This chain's CDR3 is CASQAGVNQPQHF. The CDR3 region has the DNA TGCGCCAGCCAGGCAGGGGTGAATCAGCCCCAGCATTTT.

This clonotype was picked up many times. A junction end diverges from the germline sequence, so it may reflect a read error. The chain recombines TRBV5-1 with TRBJ2-3; TRBD2 agrees at 12 bases. The CDR3 is 16 amino acids. Germline CDR1 and CDR2: SGHRS and YFSETQ. The DNA of the CDR3 is TGTGCCAGCAGCCCGGGACTAGCGGGCGGCACAGATACGCAGTATTTT. This translates into CASSPGLAGGTDTQYF.

This clonotype turned up a few times. This chain joins TRBV12-3 or TRBV12-4 and TRBJ2-5; D possibly corresponds to TRBD2 (5 bases). The V end was cut by 4 bases, the J end by 5 bases, with 17 bases between. This CDR3 has 15 amino acids. CDR3 amino acids: CASSWSGNPGETQYF. The CDR3 DNA reads as TGTGCCAGCAGTTGGTCCGGGAACCCCGGGGAGACCCAGTACTTC.

V gene TRBV7-2 combines with J gene TRBJ2-3, with D possibly being TRBD2 (6 bases). The CDR3 runs 17 residues. CDR1 and CDR2 from the germline V gene are SGHTA and FQGNSA. V was cut by 5 bases and J by 1 base, with 19 bases left in between. The CDR3 DNA reads as TGTGCCAGCAGCCACCCCGTGGAGGGAAGGGGCACAGATACGCAGTATTTT. Its translation: CASSHPVEGRGTDTQYF.

This clonotype was counted only a few times. This rearrangement joins TRBV5-1 to TRBJ2-7; D gene unclear. With 0 bases removed from V and 2 bases from J, the gap between germline ends came to 9 bases. The CDR3 covers 14 residues. Germline CDR1 reads SGHRS; CDR2 reads YFSETQ. CDR3 amino acids: CASSLETLTYEQYF. In DNA, the CDR3 is TGCGCCAGCAGCTTGGAAACGTTGACCTACGAGCAGTACTTC.

The chain carries TRBV29-1 and TRBJ2-1; TRBD2 matches 8 bases. V trimming: 2 bases; J trimming: 1 base; junction bases outside the gene matches: 7. This CDR3 spans 16 amino acids. The germline V gene encodes CDR1 SQVTM and CDR2 ANQGSEA. The CDR3 protein is CSVEKASGSSYNEQFF. Here the CDR3 DNA reads TGCAGCGTTGAAAAGGCTAGCGGGTCGTCCTACAATGAGCAGTTCTTC.

This clonotype was detected only a few times. The rearrangement links TRBV5-4 to TRBJ2-1; D unresolved. Trimming stripped 4 bases from V and 2 bases from J, with 13 bases between. The CDR3 has 15 residues. Germline V CDR1 and CDR2: SGHNT, YYREEE (reference sequence). CDR3 loop: CASSREIGAYNEQFF. For the CDR3, the DNA is TGTGCCAGCAGCCGTGAGATAGGCGCCTACAATGAGCAGTTCTTC.

The chain recombines TRBV9 with TRBJ1-1, with D possibly TRBD1 on 5 matching bases. With 0 bases removed from V and 7 bases from J, the gap between germline ends came to 16 bases. The length of the CDR3 is 15 residues. In germline, CDR1 is SGDLS, CDR2 YYNGEE. CDR3 nucleotides: TGTGCCAGCAGCGTAGAGGACCAAGGGGAGATTGAAGCTTTCTTT. Translation: CASSVEDQGEIEAFF.